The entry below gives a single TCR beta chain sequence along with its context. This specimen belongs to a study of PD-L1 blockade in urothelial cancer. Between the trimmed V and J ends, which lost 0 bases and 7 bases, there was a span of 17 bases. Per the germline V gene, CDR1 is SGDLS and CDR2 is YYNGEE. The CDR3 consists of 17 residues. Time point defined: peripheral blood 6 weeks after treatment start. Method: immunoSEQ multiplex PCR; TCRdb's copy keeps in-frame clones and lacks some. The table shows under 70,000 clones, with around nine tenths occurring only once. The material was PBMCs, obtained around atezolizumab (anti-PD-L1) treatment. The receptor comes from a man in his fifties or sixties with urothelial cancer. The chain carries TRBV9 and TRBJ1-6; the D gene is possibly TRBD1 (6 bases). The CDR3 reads CASSVEDSPTGNSPLHF. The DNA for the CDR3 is TGTGCCAGCAGCGTAGAGGACAGTCCAACGGGGAATTCACCCCTCCACTTT.